The 23 T cell receptor beta chains given below trace back to one sample, sequenced in a study of T cell responses to AZD1222 COVID-19 vaccine. Repertoires were generated with immunoSEQ multiplex PCR, while TCRdb's copy carries only in-frame clones and drops some. This sample has tens of thousands of clones, with roughly 88% found just once. Sample: peripheral blood, taken on day 0 of AZD1222 vaccination. These receptors all stem from an adult in good health.

V usage is TRBV4-2 and J usage is TRBJ1-1; D not certain. The CDR3 consists of 15 residues. V gave up 0 bases and J gave up 1 base, with 9 bases separating them. The germline V gene encodes CDR1 LGHNA and CDR2 YNFKEQ. In DNA, the CDR3 is TGTGCCAGCAGCCAAGATTATTTGGCGAACACTGAAGCTTTCTTT. Amino acid sequence: CASSQDYLANTEAFF.

The CDR3 is CAYTGFYNSPLHF. The CDR3 DNA is TGTGCTTACACCGGATTTTATAATTCACCCCTCCACTTT. V is TRBV2 and J is TRBJ1-6; D unclear. The germline CDR1 and CDR2 sequences are SNHLY and FYNNEI. CDR3 size: 13 residues.

The sample holds one count of this clone. This sequence joins TRBV7-3 and TRBJ2-2; D remains unclear. CDR3 length: 15 amino acids. The V gene lost 2 bases and the J gene lost 4 bases, with 11 bases spanning the gap. From germline, CDR1 is SGHTA and CDR2 FQGTGA. The CDR3 DNA sequence: TGTGCCAGCAGCTTACAGCCCCCGAGCACCGGGGAGCTGTTTTTT. Amino acids: CASSLQPPSTGELFF. The full variable domain, rest sourced from reference TRBV7-3 and TRBJ2-2, is GAGVSQTPSNKVTEKGKYVELRCDPISGHTALYWYRQSLGQGPEFLIYFQGTGAADDSGLPNDRFFAVRPEGSVSTLKIQRTERGDSAVYLCASSLQPPSTGELFFGEGSRLTVL.

This clone was seen a single time. The chain employs TRBV3-1 (or the pseudogene TRBV3-2) and TRBJ1-6; D might be TRBD1 (5 bases). CDR3 size: 18 residues. Trimming cost V 4 bases and J 0 bases, with 16 bases left between them. Per germline, CDR1 LGHDT and CDR2 YNNKEL (reference sequence). This CDR3 reads CASSPPGPTSSYNSPLHF. CDR3 DNA sequence: TGTGCCAGCAGCCCCCCGGGACCGACGAGCTCCTATAATTCACCCCTCCACTTT.

The gene calls are TRBV4-1 and TRBJ1-2; D gene unclear. The CDR3 has 14 amino acids. V was cut by 1 base and J by 5 bases, with 11 bases left in between. CDR1 and CDR2 from the germline V gene are MGHRA and YSYEKL. The CDR3 nucleotides are TGCGCCAGCAGCCAAGTCTCCGTGGAGTATGGCTACACCTTC. This codes for CASSQVSVEYGYTF.

The CDR3 nucleotides read TGTGCCAGCAGCTTAAGTCAGGGTAGGGAGCAGTACTTC. It yields the protein CASSLSQGREQYF. The rearrangement joins TRBV7-3 to TRBJ2-7; D is perhaps TRBD1 (5 bases). The CDR3 runs 13 residues. The ends were cut back, 1 base at V and 7 bases at J, with 11 bases in the middle. The germline V gene has CDR1 SGHTA and CDR2 FQGTGA.

The genes are TRBV19 and TRBJ1-1, with D perhaps TRBD1 (5 bases). CDR3 size: 19 residues. CDR1 and CDR2 from the germline V gene are LNHDA and SQIVND (reference sequence). Trimming took 0 bases from V and 1 from J, leaving 21 bases between them. CDR3 loop: CASSIDGGWRGSENTEAFF. DNA for the CDR3: TGTGCCAGTAGTATAGATGGTGGCTGGCGGGGCAGTGAGAACACTGAAGCTTTCTTT.

The genes are TRBV27 and TRBJ1-3; the D is unclear. V was clipped by 4 bases and J by 0 bases, with 10 bases between them. In germline, CDR1 is MNHEY, CDR2 SMNVEV (reference sequence). There are 15 residues in the CDR3. CDR3 sequence (DNA): TGTGCCAGCAGTTCCGAAGGGTACTCTGGAAACACCATATATTTT. It specifies CASSSEGYSGNTIYF.

In this sample, this clone turned up once. This chain uses TRBV18 with TRBJ1-2; 9 nucleotides match TRBD1. Looked up from germline, CDR1 is KGHSH and CDR2 is LQKENI. CDR3 length: 14 amino acids. The ends lost 6 bases at V and 4 bases at J; junction bases unmatched: 6. The CDR3: CASSEGQGVYGYTF. The CDR3 coding sequence is TGTGCCAGCTCCGAGGGACAGGGCGTCTATGGCTACACCTTC.

The chain carries TRBV15 and TRBJ2-1, with D tentatively TRBD1 (5 bases). V lost 0 bases to trimming and J lost 7 bases, with 16 bases between them. From germline, CDR1 is LNHNV and CDR2 YYDKDF (reference sequence). The CDR3 extends over 16 amino acids. The CDR3 DNA is TGTGCCACCAGCAGAGATCTCGTGACAGTGGGGAATGAGCAGTTCTTC. Translation gives CATSRDLVTVGNEQFF.

The V call is TRBV3-1 (or the pseudogene TRBV3-2), the J call TRBJ2-5; the D is unclear. CDR3 size: 9 residues. CDR1 and CDR2 from the germline V gene are LGHDT and YNNKEL (reference sequence). V was trimmed by 9 bases and J by 4 bases, leaving 3 bases between them. In DNA, the CDR3 is TGTGCCAGTCGAGAGACCCAGTACTTC. Residues: CASRETQYF.

The genes are TRBV5-4 and TRBJ2-1, with a possible D match to TRBD1 (5 bases). The CDR3 sequence is 12 residues long. Trimming took 2 bases from V and 7 from J, leaving 7 bases between them. Looked up from germline, CDR1 is SGHNT and CDR2 is YYREEE (reference sequence). CDR3 sequence reads: CASSLAGNEQFF. CDR3 nucleotide sequence: TGTGCCAGCAGCTTAGCAGGGAATGAGCAGTTCTTC.

This chain uses TRBV19 with TRBJ2-2; maybe TRBD1 (5 bases). Trimming left V 0 bases short and J 3 bases short, with 14 bases between. CDR3 size: 17 residues. Germline V gene lookup returns CDR1 LNHDA and CDR2 SQIVND (reference sequence). CDR3 amino acids: CASSIDRRQGYTGELFF. The CDR3 DNA sequence: TGTGCCAGTAGTATAGATCGGCGGCAGGGATACACCGGGGAGCTGTTTTTT.

For the CDR3, the DNA is TGTGCCAGCAGTTACAGGGACAGGGGGTTAAGCAATCAGCCCCAGCATTTT. This sequence encodes CASSYRDRGLSNQPQHF. V is TRBV6-2 or TRBV6-3 and J is TRBJ1-5; 11 bases agree with TRBD1. CDR3 length: 17 residues. The J segment lost 1 base and the V segment lost 2 bases, leaving 4 bases of the junction unmatched. Germline CDR1 is MNHEY and CDR2 is SVGEGT.

This clone was counted ten times or more. The rearrangement uses TRBV7-9 and TRBJ1-6, with D possibly being TRBD1 (6 bases). This CDR3 spans 17 amino acids. Germline V gene sequence: CDR1 SEHNR, CDR2 FQNEAQ (reference sequence). V lost 7 bases and J 9 bases, leaving 25 bases between the germline ends. CDR3 in DNA: TGTGCCAGCACCCCCCACGACAGGAAGGGGCCGAGTTCACCCCTCCACTTT. Translation gives CASTPHDRKGPSSPLHF.

This clone was seen a few times. This chain connects TRBV11-2 to TRBJ1-2; 9 positions agree with TRBD1. The CDR3 extends over 15 amino acids. V shed 5 bases and J 7 bases; nucleotides not matched to a gene: 11. The V gene's germline CDR1 is SGHAT and CDR2 FQNNGV. The CDR3 reads CASSVIQGALGGYTF. The DNA for the CDR3 is TGTGCCAGCAGCGTCATACAGGGGGCGCTTGGTGGCTACACCTTC.

This clone was found once. The gene calls are TRBV12-3 or TRBV12-4 and TRBJ1-2, with D maybe TRBD1 (5 bases). The CDR3 sequence is 12 residues long. Trimming cost V 4 bases and J 5 bases, with 8 bases left between them. CDR3 sequence (DNA): TGTGCCAGCAGTTATGACAGATATGGCTACACCTTC. Protein: CASSYDRYGYTF.

The chain has TRBV19 and TRBJ2-5; D ambiguous. The V end lost 3 bases, the J end lost 4 bases, and 12 bases lay between the germline ends. The CDR3 totals 14 residues. CDR1 is LNHDA and CDR2 is SQIVND in the germline V gene (reference sequence). Here the CDR3 reads CASSMGTSPETQYF. The CDR3 coding sequence is TGTGCCAGTAGTATGGGAACTTCCCCAGAGACCCAGTACTTC.

The chain couples TRBV5-1 to TRBJ1-3; maybe TRBD1 (5 bases). CDR3 length: 16 residues. Trimming shortened V by 2 bases and J by 2 bases, and 14 bases separated the two germline ends. CDR1 is SGHRS, CDR2 YFSETQ, per germline. The CDR3 nucleotides are TGCGCCAGCAGCTTAGCAGGGATGATGGCTGGAAACACCATATATTTT. Encoded protein: CASSLAGMMAGNTIYF.

The V and J genes are TRBV6-1 and TRBJ2-2; D remains ambiguous. The V end lost 2 bases, the J end lost 4 bases, and 11 bases lay between the germline ends. The CDR3 is made up of 15 amino acids. CDR1 is MNHNS and CDR2 is SASEGT in the germline V gene. The CDR3 nucleotides are TGTGCCAGCAGTGAAATGGCAGGACCCACCGGGGAGCTGTTTTTT. Translating it yields CASSEMAGPTGELFF.

V and J are TRBV7-3 and TRBJ1-6; D is unclear. V lost 1 base and J 10 bases, leaving 14 bases between the germline ends. The CDR3 runs 15 residues. The germline gives CDR1 SGHTA, CDR2 FQGTGA. The CDR3 nucleotides are TGTGCCAGCAGCTTAAACGGTAGGACGGACTCACCCCTCCACTTT. Residues: CASSLNGRTDSPLHF.

V gene TRBV4-1 combines with J gene TRBJ1-2, with 9 bases that match TRBD1. The junction had 7 bases not matched to a gene; V was cut back by 4 bases and J by 4 bases. In germline, CDR1 is MGHRA, CDR2 YSYEKL. The CDR3 contains 15 residues. The CDR3 DNA is TGCGCCAGCAGCCCGTCACAGGGGGCAGGCTATGGCTACACCTTC. The encoded protein is CASSPSQGAGYGYTF.

The chain recombines TRBV7-9 with TRBJ1-6; D gene ambiguous. V lost 2 bases to trimming and J lost 7 bases, with 6 bases between them. The CDR3 sequence is 13 residues long. Germline CDR1 is SEHNR and CDR2 is FQNEAQ (reference sequence). CDR3 sequence (DNA): TGTGCCAGCAGCTTAAATGGGAATTCACCCCTCCACTTT. Translated, it gives CASSLNGNSPLHF.